The 20 T cell receptor beta chains below come from one sample, sequenced in a study of CD8 T cell repertoires and HIV-1 epitope variants. Profiled with immunoSEQ multiplex PCR; TCRdb holds only in-frame clones, not every one. The sample consists of more than 2,000 clones, about 60% of them appearing once. Their recognized antigens are unknown. Sequencing was performed on cultured CD8+ T cells derived from PBMCs. These receptors came from a male donor with HIV.

This chain uses TRBV28 with TRBJ2-1; D unclear. The germline V and J ends were trimmed by 2 bases and 4 bases, with 3 bases remaining between them. Per the germline V gene, CDR1 is MDHEN and CDR2 is SYDVKM. The CDR3 loop spans 12 amino acids. The CDR3, as DNA: TGTGCCAGCAGTTTAGAGTACAATGAGCAGTTCTTC. It translates to CASSLEYNEQFF.

The J gene is TRBJ1-1, the V gene TRBV7-2; D gene uncertain. Trimming took off 3 bases at V and 6 bases at J, with 8 bases between the two ends. The V gene's germline CDR1 is SGHTA and CDR2 FQGNSA. The CDR3 runs 12 residues. DNA of the CDR3: TGTGCCAGCAGCTTGGGTAACCCTGAAGCTTTCTTT. This gives the protein CASSLGNPEAFF.

This clone was seen once. The chain links TRBV28 to TRBJ2-3; D is unresolved. In germline, CDR1 is MDHEN, CDR2 SYDVKM. CDR3 size: 14 residues. The V end lost 5 bases, the J end lost 0 bases, and 9 bases lay between the germline ends. This CDR3 is CASSHPPSTDTQYF. CDR3 nucleotide sequence: TGTGCCAGCAGTCACCCCCCTAGCACAGATACGCAGTATTTT.

The chain combines TRBV27 with TRBJ1-1; D is undetermined. The CDR3 is 12 residues long. Deletions cut 6 bases from V and 1 base from J, with 6 bases between. Germline V CDR1 and CDR2: MNHEY, SMNVEV (reference sequence). CDR3 loop: CASREQNTEAFF. For the CDR3, the DNA is TGTGCCAGCAGGGAACAGAACACTGAAGCTTTCTTT.

This chain joins TRBV7-9 and TRBJ2-3, with D hard to call. This CDR3 has 14 amino acids. Germline V gene data show CDR1 as SEHNR and CDR2 as FQNEAQ (reference sequence). V gave up 1 base and J gave up 2 bases, with 7 bases separating them. CDR3 in DNA: TGTGCCAGCAGCTTAGTGAGGCCCACAGATACGCAGTATTTT. It translates to CASSLVRPTDTQYF.

The V call is TRBV6-6, the J call TRBJ1-4; D is undetermined. CDR1 MNHNY and CDR2 SVGAGI come from the germline V gene (reference sequence). The CDR3 is made up of 14 amino acids. Trimming stripped 2 bases from V and 6 bases from J, with 10 bases between. For the CDR3, the DNA is TGTGCCAGCAGTTACCTGTCTTCCGATGAAAAACTGTTTTTT. Translating gives CASSYLSSDEKLFF.

This clone was picked up a small number of times. This sequence joins TRBV13 and TRBJ1-2; 10 bases match TRBD1. V trimming: 4 bases; J trimming: 0 bases; junction bases outside the gene matches: 2. Germline CDR1 is PRHDT and CDR2 is FYEKMQ (reference sequence). The CDR3 sequence is 15 residues long. CDR3 protein: CASSSGTGANYGYTF. CDR3 nucleotide sequence: TGTGCCAGCAGCTCGGGGACAGGGGCTAACTATGGCTACACCTTC.

This clone was seen more than once but under ten times. The chain recombines TRBV4-3 with TRBJ1-1; no definite D call. CDR1 is LGHNA, CDR2 YSLEER, per germline. The V end lost 0 bases, the J end lost 0 bases, and 17 bases lay between the germline ends. This CDR3 region has 18 residues. In nucleotides, the CDR3 is TGCGCCAGCAGCCAAGACCCGACCGATCAAAACCTGAACACTGAAGCTTTCTTT. Its translation: CASSQDPTDQNLNTEAFF.

This clone has a handful of counts. This rearrangement joins TRBV10-3 to TRBJ1-1; TRBD1 agrees at 7 bases. The V and J ends lost 4 bases and 7 bases, in that order; junction bases with no gene match: 15. Looked up from germline, CDR1 is ENHRY and CDR2 is SYGVKD. The CDR3 has 16 amino acids. The CDR3 reads CAISAGDAGTADEAFF. The CDR3, as DNA: TGTGCCATCAGTGCCGGAGACGCGGGGACAGCTGATGAAGCTTTCTTT.

This rearrangement joins TRBV5-1 to TRBJ2-1, with D tentatively TRBD2 (6 bases). The CDR3 runs 16 residues. V was cut by 0 bases and J by 0 bases, with 10 bases left in between. Looked up from germline, CDR1 is SGHRS and CDR2 is YFSETQ. The CDR3 coding sequence is TGCGCCAGCAGCTTGGTTGCGGGGAGCTCCTACAATGAGCAGTTCTTC. It is translated as CASSLVAGSSYNEQFF.

CDR3 DNA: TGTGCCAGCAGCTTTTCGGGTAGCAATCAGCCCCAGCATTTT. This translates into CASSFSGSNQPQHF. The chain joins TRBV5-4 to TRBJ1-5; D remains unclear. V gave up 2 bases and J gave up 0 bases, with 6 bases separating them. Germline V gene sequence: CDR1 SGHNT, CDR2 YYREEE (reference sequence). This CDR3 has 14 residues. Filled out from reference TRBV5-4 and TRBJ1-5, the complete variable domain reads ETGVTQSPTHLIKTRGQQVTLRCSSQSGHNTVSWYQQALGQGPQFIFQYYREEENGRGNFPPRFSGLQFPNYSSELNVNALELDDSALYLCASSFSGSNQPQHFGDGTRLSIL.

The rearrangement uses TRBV14 and TRBJ2-5; D not resolved. Germline V gene lookup returns CDR1 SGHDN and CDR2 FVKESK. The CDR3 runs 14 residues. V was trimmed by 5 bases and J by 5 bases, leaving 15 bases between them. CDR3 bases: TGTGCCAGCAGCTCCTCCTTGGGAACGGAGACCCAGTACTTC. It encodes CASSSSLGTETQYF.

The chain combines TRBV6-5 with TRBJ1-1; no clear D gene. Germline V gives CDR1 MNHEY, CDR2 SVGAGI. The ends were cut back, 8 bases at V and 1 base at J, with 11 bases in the middle. The CDR3 totals 13 residues. The CDR3 coding sequence is TGTGCCAGCCGTCTCAGATGGAACACTGAAGCTTTCTTT. Its protein is CASRLRWNTEAFF.

The rearrangement uses TRBV9 and TRBJ1-2, with 7 bases identical to TRBD1. The CDR3 extends over 12 amino acids. Germline V gene data show CDR1 as SGDLS and CDR2 as YYNGEE. V shed 8 bases and J 1 base; nucleotides not matched to a gene: 2. In DNA form, the CDR3 reads TGTGCCAGTCAGGGGGTTAACTATGGCTACACCTTC. This encodes CASQGVNYGYTF. The variable domain in full, with the rest retrieved from reference TRBV9 and TRBJ1-2, is DSGVTQTPKHLITATGQRVTLRCSPRSGDLSVYWYQQSLDQGLQFLIQYYNGEERAKGNILERFSAQQFPDLHSELNLSSLELGDSALYFCASQGVNYGYTFGSGTRLTVV.

The chain couples TRBV28 to TRBJ2-7, with a weak D call TRBD1 (6 bases). The CDR3 has 12 residues. Germline V gives CDR1 MDHEN, CDR2 SYDVKM. V was cut by 5 bases and J by 4 bases, with 9 bases left in between. CDR3 loop: CASSEDRYEQYF. For the CDR3, the DNA is TGTGCCAGCAGTGAAGACAGGTACGAGCAGTACTTC.

This sequence joins TRBV16 and TRBJ2-7, with 8 bases matching TRBD2. The CDR3 covers 13 residues. Losses at the gene ends were 4 bases for V and 3 bases for J; bases not matched to a gene: 2. Germline CDR1 is KGHSY and CDR2 is FQNENV. The CDR3 sequence: CASSPGGDYEQYF. The CDR3 DNA sequence: TGTGCCAGCAGCCCGGGGGGGGACTACGAGCAGTACTTC. The whole variable domain, filled in from reference TRBV16 and TRBJ2-7, reads GEEVAQTPKHLVRGEGQKAKLYCAPIKGHSYVFWYQQVLKNEFKFLISFQNENVFDETGMPKERFSAKCLPNSPCSLEIQATKLEDSAVYFCASSPGGDYEQYFGPGTRLTVT.

The gene calls are TRBV5-1 and TRBJ2-6; D is unclear. Trimming cost V 3 bases and J 0 bases, with 7 bases left between them. Germline V lookup: CDR1 SGHRS, CDR2 YFSETQ. This CDR3 has 15 amino acids. DNA of the CDR3: TGCGCCAGCAGCTCTCAGAGCTCTGGGGCCAACGTCCTGACTTTC. It translates to CASSSQSSGANVLTF.

J is TRBJ2-6 and V is TRBV28; no clear D gene. The germline V and J ends were trimmed by 6 bases and 1 base, with 10 bases remaining between them. The germline V gene has CDR1 MDHEN and CDR2 SYDVKM. The CDR3 totals 15 residues. In nucleotides, the CDR3 is TGTGCCAGCAGCCCCCACTTTTCTGGGGCCAACGTCCTGACTTTC. Translating gives CASSPHFSGANVLTF.

CDR3 region: CASAPVLGGMRQETQYF. Written as DNA, the CDR3 is TGTGCCAGCGCCCCGGTCCTAGGGGGAATGCGGCAAGAGACCCAGTACTTC. The V call is TRBV5-4, the J call TRBJ2-5; a possible D gene is TRBD1 (6 bases). Looked up from germline, CDR1 is SGHNT and CDR2 is YYREEE (reference sequence). CDR3 length: 17 amino acids. Trimming removed 7 bases from V and 2 bases from J, with 24 bases in between.

The rearrangement links TRBV7-9 to TRBJ2-3; D remains ambiguous. The CDR3 is made up of 13 amino acids. The germline V gene has CDR1 SEHNR and CDR2 FQNEAQ (reference sequence). Between the trimmed V and J ends, which lost 5 bases and 2 bases, there was a span of 8 bases. The CDR3, as DNA: TGTGCCAGCAGCCAATCCTACACAGATACGCAGTATTTT. As protein: CASSQSYTDTQYF.